This TCR beta chain was profiled in a study of blood T cell repertoires in COVID-19. Study at large: Acute-phase and convalescent COVID-19 samples originated in the United States, Italy and Spain. From T cells, B-cell-depleted T cells, or PBMCs came the material, which was cDNA or gDNA.

With V trimmed by 3 bases and J by 5 bases, 10 bases remained unmatched. The CDR3 is 15 amino acids. Germline V CDR1 and CDR2: KGHSH, LQKENI. Original processing methods: Reference gene primer amplification in the assay estimated nucleated cell counts. Clones were read by immunoSEQ multiplex PCR, and TCRdb kept only the in-frame ones, dropping some. The V and J calls and clone size are taken from that table; D and trimming were inferred from the DNA. The sample lists fewer than 200,000 clones; more than 75% were seen once. The rearrangement links TRBV18 to TRBJ2-7; TRBD2 aligns across 7 bases. The sequence was obtained from a man aged 50 or older who had recovered from COVID-19. The sequenced sample was peripheral blood. Here the CDR3 DNA reads TGTGCCAGCTCACCCAACGGGAATCGGGGGGACGAGCAGTACTTC. Protein sequence: CASSPNGNRGDEQYF. Combining the CDR3 with reference TRBV18 and TRBJ2-7 gives the whole variable domain NAGVMQNPRHLVRRRGQEARLRCSPMKGHSHVYWYRQLPEEGLKFMVYLQKENIIDESGMPKERFSAEFPKEGPSILRIQQVVRGDSAAYFCASSPNGNRGDEQYFGPGTRLTVT.